This T cell receptor beta chain was captured by sequencing in a study of glioma-infiltrating T cells. The iRepertoire nested amplicon-rescue multiplex PCR amplified TCR alpha and beta CDR3s from RNA. Using its own MiXCR run on the multiplex PCR reads, TCRdb lists one record per CDR3 protein. Altogether a few hundred thousand distinct CDR3 sequences are present, 41% being singletons, with the ten largest covering more than 10%. This clonotype was counted once. CDR3 length: 17 amino acids. V trimming: 3 bases; J trimming: 0 bases; junction bases outside the gene matches: 7. The source material was glioma tissue, nonneoplastic brain tissue, or PBMCs (not recorded which). The rearrangement uses TRBV12-3 or TRBV12-4 and TRBJ2-3, with TRBD2 matching 9 bases. This TCR came from a human donor with low-grade glioma or glioblastoma, undergoing nonglioma brain surgery, or in good health (not recorded which). The CDR3 is CASSFHRTSESTDTQYF. The CDR3 nucleotides read TGTGCCAGCAGTTTCCACAGGACTAGCGAGAGCACAGATACGCAGTATTTT.